This TCR beta chain is drawn from a study of identical twins. TCRdb reprocessed the 5' RACE reads with MiXCR, giving one entry per CDR3 protein. The sample carries about 890,000 distinct CDR3 sequences, approximately 13% recorded once. This sample also appeared in a second study, on yellow fever vaccine responses in identical twins.

Specimen: PBMCs. This clonotype was obtained from a woman aged 18-29 years in good health.

The CDR3 DNA is TGTGCCAGCAGCCGGAGCGAGACCTTGACCGGGGAGCTGTTTTTT. This sequence encodes CASSRSETLTGELFF. The V and J genes are TRBV4-2 and TRBJ2-2; no clear D. The CDR3 has 15 amino acids. Trimming pared 4 bases from V and 5 bases from J, leaving 14 bases between. Germline values: CDR1 LGHNA, CDR2 YNFKEQ.